Included here is one T cell receptor (beta chain) sequence, with context. Its specific antigen is unknown. The sample holds no much larger clone one base away, and base qualities are not on file. The immunoSEQ assay was applied to genomic DNA to generate the TCR beta chain sequences. Per the authors' processing: CDR3 sequences that did not begin with the conserved framework cysteine at position 104 were removed by hand. To get clonality, the normalized Shannon's Diversity Index was subtracted from one, giving values from 0 (maximal diversity) to 1 (oligoclonal). Differences in the frequency of the same CDR3 between samples, such as brain versus blood, were assessed with chi-squared comparison-of-proportions tests. Public clonotypes were identified by searching immuneACCESS, and similarity to known antiviral clonotypes was assessed with the VDJdb browser. The table comes from immuneACCESS by way of TCRdb, which keeps in-frame sequences with V and J called. Part of the clones is missing from these tables; in studies checked, under half for an unresolved V gene and the rest for unknown reasons. The V and J calls and clone size were taken over from that table, and D and trimming were inferred from the DNA. This sample has roughly 80,000 clones in its table, and roughly 91% of those were observed once. Jointly, the top ten make up roughly 1.5% of the sample.

The time point label, read with the paper, signifies: resected brain tissue, or blood drawn just prior to surgery. Surgery cases with the highest brain T cell transcript signatures were selected for TCR beta chain sequencing of brain tissue and, where available, blood. Before surgery, patients had received at least one anti-epileptic drug. TCR-sequenced patients were children with drug-resistant epilepsy due to tuberous sclerosis complex, focal cortical dysplasia, Rasmussen encephalitis or hemimegalencephaly. The Monarch genomic DNA purification kit was used to extract bulk genomic DNA from unsorted brain tissue and whole blood. This sample is drawn from a study of brain T cells in children with intractable seizures (dated by TCRdb to the early 2020s). As for the study more broadly: As a first screen for immune gene transcripts, resected brain tissue from just under 55 pediatric epilepsy surgery cases was run on a NanoString immunology panel. Among the roughly 12 selected surgery cases, pre-surgery blood was additionally sequenced for eight, leaving four cases with brain tissue only.

Overall results and qualifications from the work: Because sequencing depth was different between pre-surgery and post-surgery blood, clones absent from the pre-surgery sample may reflect undersampling. Viral specificity was inferred solely from CDR3 sequence similarity, and the HCMV serostatus of the patients was not known.

The specimen was peripheral blood, collected at surgery. The TCR originated in a boy younger than two with tuberous sclerosis and intractable seizures.

In nucleotides, the sequence is TGTGCCAGCCAGGAACGTCTGGGTAGCACCGGGGAGCTGTTTTTT. Its translation is CASQERLGSTGELFF. Recombination linked TRBV2 to TRBJ2-2; the D gene identity is not certain. The junction carries 17 bases between V and J, which are trimmed by 8 bases and 4 bases respectively. For CDR1 and CDR2, the germline V gene lists SNHLY and FYNNEI. Taken from cysteine to phenylalanine, the CDR3 has 15 residues. Only the CDR3 part of the read is kept: 45 bases, read in frame from the first base.